This is a list of T cell receptor beta chains from one sample in a study of blood T cell repertoires in COVID-19. Assay: immunoSEQ multiplex PCR; the TCRdb copy retains only in-frame clones and omits some. The data contain 250,000 to 350,000 clones, over 75% of them singletons. Input material: PBMCs or T cells enriched from blood (not recorded which). All receptors derive from a woman between 25 and 40 years old who had recovered from COVID-19. Each CDR3 is given with its conserved first and last residue. The D gene is left open where the match is weak. Size is stated for part of the rows, as once, few or many counts, or as a class when the clone is expanded.

v_call	clone_size	d_call	j_call	cdr3_aa	cdr3_nt
TRBV5-4	-	TRBD1	TRBJ1-1	CASSPGQGSEAFF	TGTGCCAGCAGCCCCGGACAGGGCTCTGAAGCTTTCTTT
TRBV5-1	few	-	TRBJ1-1	CASSPPSLNTEAFF	TGCGCCAGCAGCCCCCCAAGCCTGAACACTGAAGCTTTCTTT
TRBV11-3	-	-	TRBJ1-1	CASSLNAGAGMNTEAFF	TGTGCCAGCAGCTTAAACGCAGGGGCAGGGATGAACACTGAAGCTTTCTTT
TRBV9	-	-	TRBJ2-6	CASGNRSSGANVLTF	TGTGCCAGCGGTAACAGAAGCTCTGGGGCCAACGTCCTGACTTTC
TRBV6-5	-	-	TRBJ1-4	CASSEGQREGEKLFF	TGTGCCAGCAGCGAGGGACAACGGGAGGGTGAAAAACTGTTTTTT
TRBV7-2	-	TRBD2	TRBJ2-7	CASSLAPNGRAYEQYF	TGTGCCAGCAGCTTAGCCCCTAACGGGAGGGCCTACGAGCAGTACTTC
TRBV19	once	TRBD1	TRBJ1-5	CASRGKDRNSNQPQHF	TGTGCCAGTAGAGGGAAGGACAGGAATAGCAATCAGCCCCAGCATTTT
TRBV28	-	-	TRBJ1-1	CATDWGRNAEAFF	TGTGCCACCGATTGGGGGCGGAACGCTGAAGCTTTCTTT
TRBV10-3	-	TRBD2	TRBJ2-3	CAITPTSRSTDTQYF	TGTGCCATCACCCCGACTAGCAGAAGCACAGATACGCAGTATTTT
TRBV6-5	-	-	TRBJ1-1	CASRASGGASSEAFF	TGTGCCAGCAGGGCATCGGGGGGGGCTAGTTCTGAAGCTTTCTTT
TRBV3-1/TRBV3-2	-	TRBD2	TRBJ2-1	CASSGDQSRAAGKSRNEQFF	TGTGCCAGCAGCGGAGACCAATCCCGTGCAGCGGGGAAATCCCGGAATGAGCAGTTCTTC
TRBV5-1	-	-	TRBJ1-1	CASSVPLFERDEAFF	TGCGCCAGCAGCGTTCCCTTATTCGAACGGGATGAAGCTTTCTTT
TRBV20-1	-	TRBD1	TRBJ2-3	CSASLAGQGRSDTQYF	TGCAGTGCTAGTCTGGCGGGACAGGGGCGGTCAGATACGCAGTATTTT
TRBV3-1/TRBV3-2	-	-	TRBJ2-7	CASSQGRPGNYEQYF	TGTGCCAGCAGCCAAGGTCGGCCAGGGAACTACGAGCAGTACTTC
TRBV28	-	-	TRBJ2-5	CATEDPPRDILQETQYF	TGTGCCACCGAAGACCCCCCCCGAGACATTCTCCAAGAGACCCAGTACTTC
TRBV28	-	-	TRBJ2-1	CASSRYQGYNEQFF	TGTGCCAGCAGTCGCTATCAGGGATACAATGAGCAGTTCTTC
TRBV9	-	TRBD2	TRBJ2-1	CASSVERAGVLRNEQFF	TGTGCCAGCAGCGTAGAGCGAGCGGGAGTTTTAAGGAATGAGCAGTTCTTC
TRBV24-1	-	-	TRBJ2-5	CATKGPQETQYF	TGTGCCACCAAGGGGCCCCAAGAGACCCAGTACTTC
TRBV11-3	few	-	TRBJ2-7	CASSQDSSYEQYF	TGTGCCAGCAGCCAGGACAGTTCCTACGAGCAGTACTTC
TRBV3-1/TRBV3-2	-	TRBD1	TRBJ1-2	CASSQWTGGGGGYTF	TGTGCCAGCAGCCAATGGACAGGGGGCGGTGGTGGCTACACCTTC
TRBV27	-	-	TRBJ1-4	CASSTGLGEKLFF	TGTGCCAGCAGCACCGGGTTGGGTGAAAAACTGTTTTTT
TRBV6-5	-	-	TRBJ2-7	CASRRGLGTSYEQYF	TGTGCCAGCAGGAGGGGACTGGGCACATCCTACGAGCAGTACTTC
TRBV14	-	-	TRBJ1-3	CASSQGQYLIGNTIYF	TGTGCCAGCAGCCAAGGCCAGTATTTAATTGGAAACACCATATATTTT
TRBV7-2	-	TRBD1	TRBJ2-1	CASSERGLEQFF	TGTGCCAGCAGCGAGAGGGGGCTGGAGCAGTTCTTC
TRBV6-1	-	-	TRBJ1-1	CASSEPGIEAFF	TGTGCCAGCAGTGAACCCGGGATTGAAGCTTTCTTT
TRBV6-2/TRBV6-3	-	TRBD1	TRBJ1-3	CASSYPGTGVGNTIYF	TGTGCCAGCAGTTACCCCGGGACAGGGGTTGGAAACACCATATATTTT
TRBV19	-	-	TRBJ1-6	CASRTAISPLHF	TGTGCCAGTAGGACAGCGATTTCACCCCTCCACTTT
TRBV19	-	TRBD1	TRBJ2-7	CASSTSDRGLEQYF	TGTGCCAGTAGTACGTCCGACAGGGGGCTCGAGCAGTACTTC
TRBV3-1/TRBV3-2	-	-	TRBJ2-2	CASSQAGNTGELFF	TGTGCCAGCAGCCAAGCAGGAAACACCGGGGAGCTGTTTTTT
TRBV6-4	-	TRBD1	TRBJ1-1	CASSSGTGALNTEAFF	TGTGCCAGCAGCTCTGGGACAGGGGCTTTGAACACTGAAGCTTTCTTT
TRBV5-1	-	-	TRBJ1-5	CASSLGGDSNQPQHF	TGCGCCAGCAGCTTGGGCGGGGATAGCAATCAGCCCCAGCATTTT
TRBV4-2	-	-	TRBJ1-1	CASSQDSVPGQGTEAFF	TGTGCCAGCAGCCAAGATTCCGTCCCAGGGCAGGGCACTGAAGCTTTCTTT
TRBV6-5	-	-	TRBJ1-5	CASRNSESNQPQHF	TGTGCCAGCAGGAACTCTGAGAGCAATCAGCCCCAGCATTTT
TRBV5-5	-	TRBD1	TRBJ1-2	CASSLEAQGTYGYTF	TGTGCCAGCAGCTTGGAGGCACAGGGGACCTATGGCTACACCTTC
TRBV6-4	-	TRBD1	TRBJ1-6	CASSSSDRGDSPLHF	TGTGCCAGCAGTTCGTCGGACAGGGGAGATTCACCCCTCCACTTT
TRBV6-4	-	TRBD2	TRBJ2-1	CASSERASGGYNEQFF	TGTGCCAGCAGTGAAAGGGCTAGCGGGGGGTACAATGAGCAGTTCTTC
TRBV4-2	once	-	TRBJ1-2	CASSQPGRTNYGYTF	TGTGCCAGCAGCCAACCCGGACGGACAAACTATGGCTACACCTTC
TRBV2	-	TRBD1	TRBJ2-1	CASSYSRGSYNEQFF	TGTGCCAGCAGTTATAGCAGGGGGAGCTACAATGAGCAGTTCTTC
TRBV5-1	-	TRBD1	TRBJ1-5	CASSFGTGPNQPQHF	TGCGCCAGCAGCTTCGGGACAGGACCCAATCAGCCCCAGCATTTT
TRBV6-5	-	TRBD2	TRBJ2-3	CASSKRGSTDTQYF	TGTGCCAGCAGTAAGCGGGGGAGCACAGATACGCAGTATTTT
TRBV4-1	many	-	TRBJ1-1	CASSQEPVGPSVTEAFF	TGCGCCAGCAGCCAAGAACCCGTGGGGCCTAGTGTCACTGAAGCTTTCTTT
TRBV28	-	-	TRBJ1-1	CASSFTGNTEAFF	TGTGCCAGCAGTTTCACGGGAAACACTGAAGCTTTCTTT
TRBV7-9	once	-	TRBJ2-6	CASSQTGLSGANVLTF	TGTGCCAGCAGCCAAACAGGGCTCTCTGGGGCCAACGTCCTGACTTTC
TRBV5-6	-	TRBD1	TRBJ2-2	CASSGPGQGQFGATGELFF	TGTGCCAGCAGCGGACCGGGACAGGGGCAGTTCGGGGCCACCGGGGAGCTGTTTTTT
TRBV7-6	-	TRBD2	TRBJ2-1	CASSLGTGGPSEQFF	TGTGCCAGCAGCTTAGGGACGGGAGGGCCTTCCGAGCAGTTCTTC